One and the same sample provided the 25 T cell receptor beta chains below, sequenced in a study of Graves' ophthalmopathy and Graves' hyperthyroidism. Researchers took RNA transcripts and amplified TCR beta CDR3 regions from them. Investigators did first-round RT-PCR with HTBI primers, then second-round multiplex PCR. TCRdb independently ran MiXCR on the multiplex PCR reads; one entry per CDR3 protein. The sample contains 300,000 or so distinct CDR3 sequences, about a sixth of which appear only once. Sequences were obtained from peripheral blood. Receptor source: an adult man with Graves' ophthalmopathy.

This clonotype was recorded at least ten times. The chain combines TRBV4-1 with TRBJ1-1; 8 nucleotides align to TRBD1. CDR3 length: 16 residues. Germline V gene data show CDR1 as MGHRA and CDR2 as YSYEKL. J was trimmed by 6 bases and V by 0 bases; bases with no gene match: 9. The CDR3 DNA follows: TGCGCCAGCAGCCAAGAATTTCGGACAGGGAAACCTGAAGCTTTCTTT. It specifies CASSQEFRTGKPEAFF.

The J gene is TRBJ1-5, the V gene TRBV20-1; the match to TRBD1 covers 7 bases. The CDR3 has 12 residues. Unmatched junction bases numbered 3, after V lost 6 bases and J lost 4 bases. Germline CDR1 reads DFQATT; CDR2 reads SNEGSKA (reference sequence). The CDR3 loop is CSAGTANQPQHF. The CDR3 DNA sequence: TGCAGTGCAGGGACAGCTAATCAGCCCCAGCATTTT.

This clonotype has a handful of counts. The chain has TRBV20-1 and TRBJ1-1; 7 bases are a match to TRBD1. Trimming at V came to 2 bases and at J to 0 bases, leaving 18 bases not matched to a gene. Germline CDR1 and CDR2: DFQATT and SNEGSKA (reference sequence). The CDR3 has 19 amino acids. CDR3 in DNA: TGCAGTGCTAGATCCCTCTCGGTGGCAGGGGGTCTCATGAACACTGAAGCTTTCTTT. Translated, it gives CSARSLSVAGGLMNTEAFF.

This clonotype was seen many times. The chain joins TRBV27 to TRBJ1-1; D might be TRBD1 (6 bases). Per the germline V gene, CDR1 is MNHEY and CDR2 is SMNVEV (reference sequence). This CDR3 is built from 15 residues. V was pared by 0 bases and J by 2 bases, with 10 bases between. The CDR3 spells CASSLSDSSNTEAFF. The CDR3 DNA sequence: TGTGCCAGCAGTTTATCGGACAGTAGTAACACTGAAGCTTTCTTT.

This clonotype was seen at least ten times. The chain joins TRBV5-1 to TRBJ2-5; 7 bases are a match to TRBD1. CDR1 and CDR2 from the germline V gene are SGHRS and YFSETQ. This CDR3 is built from 13 residues. V shed 4 bases, J shed 0 bases, and the junction held 0 bases outside the gene matches. The CDR3 is CASSTGDQETQYF. CDR3 bases: TGCGCCAGCAGCACAGGGGACCAAGAGACCCAGTACTTC.

This clonotype was found many times. This chain connects TRBV15 to TRBJ2-2; TRBD1 aligns across 7 bases. The junction had 5 bases not matched to a gene; V was cut back by 4 bases and J by 3 bases. The CDR3 extends over 15 amino acids. In germline, CDR1 is LNHNV, CDR2 YYDKDF (reference sequence). The CDR3, as DNA: TGTGCCACCAGCACCCGGGACAGCTACACCGGGGAGCTGTTTTTT. This gives the protein CATSTRDSYTGELFF.

This clonotype was seen ten or more times. The chain employs TRBV7-2 and TRBJ2-7; D assignment may be TRBD1 or TRBD2 (5 bases each). Germline V lookup: CDR1 SGHTA, CDR2 FQGNSA. This CDR3 is built from 14 residues. Trimming cost V 5 bases and J 0 bases, with 11 bases left between them. CDR3 residues: CASSVWGNSYEQYF. The CDR3 region has the DNA TGTGCCAGCAGCGTATGGGGGAACTCCTACGAGCAGTACTTC.

V is TRBV28 and J is TRBJ1-1, with D unclear. Germline V gene data show CDR1 as MDHEN and CDR2 as SYDVKM. The CDR3 is made up of 12 amino acids. V was trimmed by 7 bases and J by 10 bases, leaving 16 bases between them. The CDR3 region is CASNVNRRGAFF. In DNA, the CDR3 is TGTGCCAGCAACGTGAATCGGAGAGGAGCTTTCTTT.

This clonotype showed up just a few times. The chain links TRBV5-1 to TRBJ2-7, with 7 positions matching TRBD1. Germline lookup yields CDR1 SGHRS and CDR2 YFSETQ. The CDR3 consists of 13 residues. The V gene end was trimmed by 2 bases and the J gene end by 5 bases; junction bases not matched to a gene: 4. The CDR3 bases are TGCGCCAGCAGCTTCAGGGGGTTCGACGAGCAGTACTTC. As protein: CASSFRGFDEQYF.

V gene TRBV6-1 combines with J gene TRBJ2-7, with 8 bases identical to TRBD1. The trim removed 2 bases at V and 1 base at J, leaving 7 bases unmatched. Looked up from germline, CDR1 is MNHNS and CDR2 is SASEGT. This CDR3 region has 16 residues. Here the CDR3 reads CASSEWVQGGSYEQYF. CDR3 nucleotide sequence: TGTGCCAGCAGTGAATGGGTACAGGGGGGTTCCTACGAGCAGTACTTC.

This clonotype showed up many times. Here the CDR3 DNA reads TGTGCCATCAGTGAGCCCAGCTCCCTCATCTACGAGCAGTACTTC. Encoded protein: CAISEPSSLIYEQYF. The V gene is TRBV10-3, the J gene TRBJ2-7, with D hard to call. This CDR3 comprises 15 residues. V gave up 2 bases and J gave up 3 bases, with 14 bases separating them. Germline V CDR1 and CDR2: ENHRY, SYGVKD.

This clonotype occurred many times. The gene calls are TRBV27 and TRBJ2-7, with TRBD1 matching over 7 bases. Germline loops: CDR1 MNHEY, CDR2 SMNVEV (reference sequence). The CDR3 totals 14 residues. Trimming cost V 3 bases and J 0 bases; bases outside gene matches: 2. The CDR3 coding sequence is TGTGCCAGCAGTTTGAGACAGGGCTCCTACGAGCAGTACTTC. Translation gives CASSLRQGSYEQYF.

This clonotype was found many times. The rearrangement uses TRBV15 and TRBJ1-1; D unclear. V was cut by 5 bases and J by 10 bases, with 20 bases left in between. This CDR3 region has 14 residues. Germline CDR1 and CDR2: LNHNV and YYDKDF (reference sequence). The CDR3 DNA reads as TGTGCCACCAGCCCCCTCCGGGTCGACCGCATAGCTTTCTTT. This translates into CATSPLRVDRIAFF. The full variable domain, rest sourced from reference TRBV15 and TRBJ1-1, is DAMVIQNPRYQVTQFGKPVTLSCSQTLNHNVMYWYQQKSSQAPKLLFHYYDKDFNNEADTPDNFQSRRPNTSFCFLDIRSPGLGDTAMYLCATSPLRVDRIAFFGQGTRLTVV.

This clonotype occurred many times. V usage is TRBV3-1 and J usage is TRBJ2-5, with TRBD2 matching 9 bases. CDR1 is LGHDT, CDR2 YNNKEL, per germline (reference sequence). J lost 5 bases, V lost 4 bases, and 11 bases had no gene match. This CDR3 is 16 amino acids long. CDR3 sequence: CASSLSSSGVGETQYF. The CDR3 DNA reads TGTGCCAGCAGCCTCTCGTCTAGCGGGGTAGGGGAGACCCAGTACTTC.

The chain employs TRBV11-2 and TRBJ2-7, with TRBD2 as a possible D gene (5 bases). There are 14 residues in the CDR3. CDR1 and CDR2 from the germline V gene are SGHAT and FQNNGV. Trimming removed 4 bases at V and 3 bases at J, with 13 bases between. The CDR3 bases are TGTGCCAGCAGCTCACAGTCCGGGAACTACGAGCAGTACTTC. It encodes CASSSQSGNYEQYF.

This clonotype was seen at least ten times. V gene TRBV28 combines with J gene TRBJ1-2; the D gene is possibly TRBD1 (5 bases). This CDR3 contains 15 residues. Per the germline V gene, CDR1 is MDHEN and CDR2 is SYDVKM. Trimming pared 5 bases from V and 2 bases from J, leaving 15 bases between. CDR3 sequence (DNA): TGTGCCAGCAGTCCACCCAGGGCCGAAAACTATGGCTACACCTTC. Translated, it gives CASSPPRAENYGYTF.

The table lists this clonotype with many counts. CDR3 in amino acids: CSASAVVFGDKNIQYF. The DNA for the CDR3 is TGCAGTGCTAGCGCAGTGGTCTTCGGGGACAAAAACATTCAGTACTTC. The rearrangement uses TRBV20-1 and TRBJ2-4; D perhaps matches TRBD2 (5 bases). Trimming removed 3 bases at V and 3 bases at J, with 18 bases between. CDR1 is DFQATT and CDR2 is SNEGSKA in the germline V gene (reference sequence). The CDR3 has 16 amino acids.

A note on this clonotype: Germline and junction disagree at one end, which may indicate a read error. The chain links TRBV20-1 to TRBJ1-1; D not resolved. The germline CDR1 and CDR2 sequences are DFQATT and SNEGSKA (reference sequence). This CDR3 is built from 13 residues. CDR3 sequence reads: CSALVSLHTEASF. In nucleotides, the CDR3 is TGCAGTGCCTTGGTCAGCCTCCACACTGAAGCTTCCTTT.

This clonotype was observed many times. The chain links TRBV12-3 or TRBV12-4 to TRBJ1-1; the D is unclear. V was shortened by 6 bases and J by 5 bases, with 13 bases between the two germline ends. The CDR3 spans 13 residues. CDR3: CASRERIGTEAFF. The CDR3 DNA reads as TGTGCCAGCAGGGAAAGGATTGGGACTGAAGCTTTCTTT.

This clonotype showed up many times. V and J are TRBV14 and TRBJ2-2; 10 bases are shared with TRBD2. CDR3 length: 16 residues. J was trimmed by 3 bases and V by 4 bases; bases with no gene match: 5. Germline V gene data show CDR1 as SGHDN and CDR2 as FVKESK. The CDR3 DNA reads TGTGCCAGCAGCCCGCTAGCGGGAGCGTACACCGGGGAGCTGTTTTTT. The encoded protein is CASSPLAGAYTGELFF.

The table lists this clonotype with many counts. The chain couples TRBV3-1 to TRBJ1-1, with D perhaps TRBD1 (5 bases). CDR1 LGHDT and CDR2 YNNKEL come from the germline V gene (reference sequence). V was clipped by 4 bases and J by 5 bases, with 17 bases between them. The CDR3 has 15 amino acids. CDR3 coding DNA: TGTGCCAGCAGCCCACGGGACCATAAGAGGACTGAAGCTTTCTTT. Amino acids: CASSPRDHKRTEAFF.

This clonotype showed up many times. The rearrangement links TRBV6-5 to TRBJ1-1; the D gene is possibly TRBD1 (5 bases). CDR3 size: 16 residues. V was clipped by 5 bases and J by 1 base, with 17 bases between them. Germline CDR1 and CDR2: MNHEY and SVGAGI. DNA of the CDR3: TGTGCCAGCAGTCCCACCGAGACAGTTCCGAACACTGAAGCTTTCTTT. Translating gives CASSPTETVPNTEAFF.

V gene TRBV12-3 or TRBV12-4 combines with J gene TRBJ1-6; no clear D. Trimming shortened V by 5 bases and J by 7 bases, and 9 bases separated the two germline ends. CDR3 length equals 13 residues. The CDR3 DNA reads TGTGCCAGCAGTCCCTATCCGAATTCACCCCTCCACTTT. It yields the protein CASSPYPNSPLHF.

Comments on this clonotype: Possible read error: a much larger clone is one base away. The rearrangement joins TRBV28 to TRBJ2-2; either TRBD1 or TRBD2 may fit D (5 bases each). V shed 3 bases and J shed 4 bases, with 12 bases lying between them. The CDR3 consists of 15 residues. CDR1 and CDR2 from the germline V gene are MDHEN and SYDVKM. CDR3 DNA: TGTGCCAGCAGTTTGACATGGGGGATCACCGGGGAGCTGTTTTTT. It codes for CASSLTWGITGELFF.

This clonotype was found many times. The chain employs TRBV28 and TRBJ2-1, with D possibly being TRBD1 or TRBD2 (5 bases each). Per the germline V gene, CDR1 is MDHEN and CDR2 is SYDVKM. The CDR3 totals 13 residues. V was trimmed by 10 bases and J by 9 bases, leaving 19 bases between them. The CDR3 DNA reads TGTGCCATCGGGACGACCTACCTGGGTGAGCAGTTCTTC. Translation gives CAIGTTYLGEQFF.